This is a list of T cell receptor beta chains from one sample in a study of T cells after posttransplantation cyclophosphamide. Repertoires were generated with immunoSEQ multiplex PCR, while TCRdb's copy carries only in-frame clones and drops some. The sample holds under 5,000 clones, roughly 94% seen once. The sample taken for sequencing was naive CD4+ T cells sorted from PBMCs. The receptors derive from a man aged 50 or older. CDR3s include the opening cysteine and the closing phenylalanine or tryptophan. The D gene is left open where the match is weak. Size is omitted from some rows. Given values are once, few, many or a class for expanded clones.

TRBV27,.,.,17,TRBJ1-6,TGTGCCAGCAGTTTATTCTTCGGGACAACAGGAAATTCACCCCTCCACTTT,CASSLFFGTTGNSPLHF
TRBV5-1,.,TRBD1,15,TRBJ2-7,TGCGCCAGCAGCTTGAGGACAGGGGTTTCCTACGAGCAGTACTTC,CASSLRTGVSYEQYF
TRBV30,once,.,11,TRBJ1-4,TGTGCCTGGAGAGACAAGGAAAAACTGTTTTTT,CAWRDKEKLFF
TRBV7-2,.,.,14,TRBJ2-7,TGTGCCAGCAGCCCAACGTACTCCACCTACGAGCAGTACTTC,CASSPTYSTYEQYF
TRBV30,.,.,15,TRBJ2-1,TGTGCCTGGAGTTTATGGGGGGGGACATACAATGAGCAGTTCTTC,CAWSLWGGTYNEQFF
TRBV18,.,.,15,TRBJ2-5,TGTGCCAGCTCACCGCAGACTAGTCCTCAAGAGACCCAGTACTTC,CASSPQTSPQETQYF
TRBV4-2,.,TRBD2,15,TRBJ2-1,TGTGCCAGCAGGATATACACCGGGACTAGCAATGAGCAGTTCTTC,CASRIYTGTSNEQFF
TRBV30,.,.,13,TRBJ2-5,TGTGCCTGGAGTACCGGAGGCCAAGAGACCCAGTACTTC,CAWSTGGQETQYF
TRBV9,few,TRBD1,16,TRBJ1-3,TGTGCCAGCAGCGCCCACAGGGGAAGAGCTGGAAACACCATATATTTT,CASSAHRGRAGNTIYF
TRBV4-1,.,.,17,TRBJ2-7,.,CASSHLQGASSTSRLYF
TRBV2,.,.,12,TRBJ1-2,TGTGCCAGCAGGACGGAGGGGGGGGGCTACACCTTC,CASRTEGGGYTF
TRBV5-6,.,.,15,TRBJ2-2,TGTGCCAGCAGCTTGGGACAGTCCAACACCGGGGAGCTGTTTTTT,CASSLGQSNTGELFF
TRBV11-3,.,TRBD2,15,TRBJ2-5,TGTGCCAGCAGCTTGCGCCGGACTAGCGTCGAGACCCAGTACTTC,CASSLRRTSVETQYF
TRBV4-1,.,.,15,TRBJ1-6,TGCGCCAGCAGGGACACCTCCCCGTATAATTCCCCCCTCCACTTT,CASRDTSPYNSPLHF
TRBV7-9,.,.,14,TRBJ1-2,TGTGCCAGCAGCCCGGATGGTGCGGGGTATGGCTACACCTTC,CASSPDGAGYGYTF
TRBV7-9,.,TRBD1,13,TRBJ1-2,TGTGCCAGCCCCAGGACAGGCGATAGTGGTCCCACCTTC,CASPRTGDSGPTF
TRBV28,.,TRBD2,15,TRBJ2-1,TGTGCCAGCAGTTTAGGGACTAGCGCCCCCAATGAGCAGTTCTTC,CASSLGTSAPNEQFF
TRBV6-6,.,.,14,TRBJ1-2,TGTGCCAGCAGTACTACGTACGGGGACTATGGCTACACCTTC,CASSTTYGDYGYTF
TRBV5-1,.,TRBD2,14,TRBJ2-1,TGCGCCAGCATGGGGCTAGCGGGAGGGGATGAGCAGTTCTTC,CASMGLAGGDEQFF
TRBV5-1,once,.,13,TRBJ2-1,TGCGCCAGCAGCGGGTTAGCGAGCGATGAGCAGTTCTTC,CASSGLASDEQFF
TRBV11-2,.,.,14,TRBJ1-2,TGTGCCAGCAGCTTAGAGGGGGCGGACTATGGCTACACCTTC,CASSLEGADYGYTF
TRBV11-3,.,TRBD2,18,TRBJ2-3,TGTGCCAGCAGCTTAGCCGTACTAGCGGGGGACACCACAGATACGCAGTATTTT,CASSLAVLAGDTTDTQYF
TRBV30,.,TRBD2,17,TRBJ2-1,TGTGCCTGGAGTGTTTTTACTGGACTAGCGGGAAATAATGAGCAGTTCTTC,CAWSVFTGLAGNNEQFF
TRBV27,.,TRBD1,15,TRBJ1-5,TGTGCCAGCAGCATCCGACAGGGCGACAATCAGCCCCAGCATTTT,CASSIRQGDNQPQHF
TRBV6-5,.,.,15,TRBJ1-5,TGTGCCAGCAGTTACTCTGCGGGTACGGGCAAGCCCCAGCATTTT,CASSYSAGTGKPQHF
TRBV6-5,.,.,13,TRBJ2-3,TGTGCCAGCGGCAGGACAGTCACAGATACGCAGTATTTT,CASGRTVTDTQYF
TRBV11-2,.,TRBD2,16,TRBJ2-7,TGTGCCAGCAGCTTAGAAGGGGTAGCGGGGGCCTACGAGCAGTACTTC,CASSLEGVAGAYEQYF
TRBV19,.,TRBD1,14,TRBJ2-7,TGTGCCAGCAGCCCAACAGGGGGCGGCTACGAGCAGTACTTC,CASSPTGGGYEQYF
TRBV30,.,TRBD2,15,TRBJ2-5,TGTGCCTGGAGTAGGGGAGGGGCGGAACCCCCGCCCCAGTACTTC,CAWSRGGAEPPPQYF
TRBV27,once,TRBD1,13,TRBJ1-1,TGTGCCAGCAGGAGGACAGGAGACACTGAAGCTTTCTTT,CASRRTGDTEAFF
TRBV4-1,.,.,13,TRBJ1-1,TGCGCCAGCAGCCTCGCGGCCAGGGGTGAAGCTTTCTTT,CASSLAARGEAFF
TRBV11-3,.,.,14,TRBJ2-3,TGTGCCAGCAGCCCCTCGGGGAGAGGAGATACGCAGTATTTT,CASSPSGRGDTQYF
TRBV7-2,.,TRBD2,16,TRBJ2-3,TGTGCCAGCAGCTCTCGCCTAGCGGGGGCGACAGATACGCAGTATTTT,CASSSRLAGATDTQYF
TRBV18,.,TRBD1,17,TRBJ2-6,TGTGCCAGCTCACCCGGGACAGGGGGCTCTGGGGCCAACGTCCTGACTTTC,CASSPGTGGSGANVLTF
TRBV6-1,.,.,14,TRBJ1-1,TGTGCCAGCAGTGAAAGGGGGACACCCTTTAAAGCTTTCTTT,CASSERGTPFKAFF
TRBV30,.,.,11,TRBJ2-7,TGTGCCTGGAGCGGGGGCTACGAGCAGTACTTC,CAWSGGYEQYF
TRBV5-1,.,.,14,TRBJ2-1,TGCGCCAGCAGCTTGCCGCAGACCTACAATGAGCAGTTCTTC,CASSLPQTYNEQFF
TRBV6-6,few,TRBD1,15,TRBJ1-5,TGTGCCAGCAGTAACAGGGGCAGCGGGAATCAGCCCCAGCATTTT,CASSNRGSGNQPQHF
TRBV7-9,.,.,13,TRBJ2-7,TGTGCCAGCAGCTCGACAGTCACCTACGAGCAGTACTTC,CASSSTVTYEQYF
TRBV4-2,.,.,19,TRBJ2-5,TGTGCCAGCAGCCAAGCCGATGTGTTCGGGGGGCGGGGAGGTGAGACCCAGTACTTC,CASSQADVFGGRGGETQYF
TRBV7-2,.,.,14,TRBJ1-4,TGTGCCAGCAGCCAGGGCCAGGCCAATGAAAAACTGTTTTTT,CASSQGQANEKLFF
TRBV10-1,.,TRBD1,16,TRBJ2-3,TGCGCCAGCACCCAGGGGGAGTCCTGGGGCACAGATACGCAGTATTTT,CASTQGESWGTDTQYF
TRBV14,.,.,20,TRBJ1-4,TGTGCCAGCAGCCCGTTGGATCGAGGCTTCGTCGAGGAGTACGATGAAAAACTGTTTTTT,CASSPLDRGFVEEYDEKLFF
TRBV12-5,.,.,15,TRBJ2-2,TGTGCTAGTGTCAAACCTTGGCTGAACACCGGGGAGCTGTTTTTT,CASVKPWLNTGELFF